Below are 27 T cell receptor beta chains sequenced from a single sample in a study of blood T cell repertoires in COVID-19. This table comes from immunoSEQ multiplex PCR, and its TCRdb copy is limited to in-frame clones, with some not included. This sample has 140,000 to 150,000 clones, with around 91% found just once. Sequencing input: peripheral blood. The receptors originated from a woman aged 55-70 years with active COVID-19.

The chain combines TRBV6-4 with TRBJ2-1; D possibly corresponds to TRBD2 (7 bases). Germline loops: CDR1 MRHNA, CDR2 SNTAGT. Deletions cut 4 bases from V and 7 bases from J, with 11 bases between. CDR3 length: 13 amino acids. The CDR3 DNA follows: TGTGCCAGCAGTGGCGAGGGGGGGAATGAGCAGTTCTTC. It is translated as CASSGEGGNEQFF.

This clone showed up just once. This rearrangement joins TRBV7-2 to TRBJ2-2; 8 nucleotides align to TRBD1. With 8 bases clipped from V and 6 bases from J, the junction kept 14 bases outside the gene matches. Germline V gene data show CDR1 as SGHTA and CDR2 as FQGNSA. The CDR3 is made up of 16 amino acids. The CDR3 sequence: CASCPGGRGGAGELFF. The CDR3 nucleotides read TGTGCCAGCTGTCCAGGGGGCAGGGGAGGCGCCGGGGAGCTGTTTTTT.

The gene calls are TRBV5-1 and TRBJ2-3; perhaps TRBD2 as D (7 bases). In germline, CDR1 is SGHRS, CDR2 YFSETQ. CDR3 length: 16 amino acids. The ends were cut back, 0 bases at V and 3 bases at J, with 14 bases in the middle. CDR3 amino acids: CASSLVRGAGTDTQYF. The CDR3 bases are TGCGCCAGCAGCTTGGTACGGGGGGCAGGGACAGATACGCAGTATTTT.

The rearrangement joins TRBV5-1 to TRBJ2-1, with a tentative D call TRBD2 (7 bases). Looked up from germline, CDR1 is SGHRS and CDR2 is YFSETQ. V lost 3 bases and J lost 7, with 20 bases in between. The CDR3 length is 16 residues. The CDR3 region is CASSSSGRGSENEQFF. As DNA, the CDR3 is TGCGCCAGCAGCTCGTCTGGGAGGGGGAGTGAGAATGAGCAGTTCTTC.

The V call is TRBV7-9, the J call TRBJ1-2; D uncertain. The germline V gene encodes CDR1 SEHNR and CDR2 FQNEAQ (reference sequence). There are 13 residues in the CDR3. With 5 bases removed from V and 1 base from J, the gap between germline ends came to 8 bases. CDR3 nucleotide sequence: TGTGCCAGCAGCCCCGCAGTTAACTATGGCTACACCTTC. It is translated as CASSPAVNYGYTF.

V and J are TRBV6-6 and TRBJ2-2; 8 bases map to TRBD1. The CDR3 totals 15 residues. Germline-derived CDR1 and CDR2 are MNHNY and SVGAGI (reference sequence). Unmatched junction bases numbered 7, after V lost 6 bases and J lost 4 bases. CDR3 amino acids: CASSRQGAGTGELFF. The CDR3 DNA sequence: TGTGCCAGCAGCCGTCAGGGGGCGGGCACCGGGGAGCTGTTTTTT.

The CDR3 sequence: CASSVLARSTDTQYF. The CDR3 bases are TGTGCCAGCAGTGTACTAGCGCGCAGCACAGATACGCAGTATTTT. The chain joins TRBV6-2 or TRBV6-3 to TRBJ2-3; TRBD2 matches at 7 bases. Germline values: CDR1 MNHEY, CDR2 SVGEGT. Trimming cost V 5 bases and J 0 bases; bases outside gene matches: 5. The CDR3 has 15 residues.

The genes are TRBV7-9 and TRBJ1-6; D call uncertain. The CDR3 totals 14 residues. Looked up from germline, CDR1 is SEHNR and CDR2 is FQNEAQ (reference sequence). The V and J ends lost 4 bases and 4 bases respectively, with 8 bases between them. CDR3 DNA: TGTGCCAGCAGCTGGGAGGTATATAATTCACCCCTCCACTTT. This encodes CASSWEVYNSPLHF. The full variable domain, with the rest looked up from reference TRBV7-9 and TRBJ1-6, is DTGVSQNPRHKITKRGQNVTFRCDPISEHNRLYWYRQTLGQGPEFLTYFQNEAQLEKSRLLSDRFSAERPKGSFSTLEIQRTEQGDSAMYLCASSWEVYNSPLHFGNGTRLTVT.

The rearrangement links TRBV18 to TRBJ1-1; D is perhaps TRBD1 (6 bases). The CDR3 totals 13 residues. Germline CDR1 and CDR2: KGHSH and LQKENI. Trimming shortened V by 3 bases and J by 6 bases, and 11 bases separated the two germline ends. The CDR3 nucleotides read TGTGCCAGCTCACCCGGACAGAGTGCTGAAGCTTTCTTT. This gives the protein CASSPGQSAEAFF. Full variable domain (remainder filled in from reference TRBV18 and TRBJ1-1): NAGVMQNPRHLVRRRGQEARLRCSPMKGHSHVYWYRQLPEEGLKFMVYLQKENIIDESGMPKERFSAEFPKEGPSILRIQQVVRGDSAAYFCASSPGQSAEAFFGQGTRLTVV.

The chain combines TRBV5-6 with TRBJ1-1, with 9 bases fitting TRBD1. This CDR3 region has 13 residues. Germline CDR1 reads SGHDT; CDR2 reads YYEEEE. Trimming at V came to 3 bases and at J to 12 bases, leaving 9 bases not matched to a gene. The CDR3 is CASSWSGDRDPFF. CDR3 nucleotide sequence: TGTGCCAGCAGCTGGTCCGGGGACAGGGACCCTTTCTTT.

The chain uses TRBV4-3 and TRBJ1-6, with D unclear. This CDR3 comprises 14 residues. V lost 1 base and J 10 bases, leaving 11 bases between the germline ends. Germline values: CDR1 LGHNA, CDR2 YSLEER. As DNA, the CDR3 is TGCGCCAGCAGCCAAGGCGGAGGGCTCTCACCCCTCCACTTT. This sequence encodes CASSQGGGLSPLHF.

The chain is built from TRBV4-3 and TRBJ1-1; no clear D. Germline V CDR1 and CDR2: LGHNA, YSLEER. This CDR3 is built from 15 residues. V lost 4 bases and J lost 5, with 17 bases in between. In DNA form, the CDR3 reads TGCGCCAGCAGCCTCTCCCTGGTGGGGAGAACTGAAGCTTTCTTT. Translating it yields CASSLSLVGRTEAFF.

The rearrangement links TRBV2 to TRBJ1-1, with 7 nucleotides matching TRBD1. The CDR3 totals 14 residues. The germline gives CDR1 SNHLY, CDR2 FYNNEI. Trimming cost V 8 bases and J 0 bases; bases outside gene matches: 6. The CDR3 sequence is CASSDRVMNTEAFF. In nucleotides, the CDR3 is TGTGCCAGCTCCGACAGGGTAATGAACACTGAAGCTTTCTTT.

The chain recombines TRBV5-4 with TRBJ2-7; TRBD1 might be the D (6 bases). Germline V gene sequence: CDR1 SGHNT, CDR2 YYREEE (reference sequence). This CDR3 contains 14 residues. V was trimmed by 0 bases and J by 4 bases, leaving 11 bases between them. The DNA of the CDR3 is TGTGCCAGCAGCTTGGCCGGGACACCATACGAGCAGTACTTC. Encoded protein: CASSLAGTPYEQYF.

DNA of the CDR3: TGTGCCAGCAGCCAAATAGGACTAGCGGGGAACAATGAGCAGTTCTTC. This translates into CASSQIGLAGNNEQFF. This rearrangement joins TRBV4-2 to TRBJ2-1; 12 bases align to TRBD2. Unmatched junction bases numbered 4, after V lost 2 bases and J lost 5 bases. Germline values: CDR1 LGHNA, CDR2 YNFKEQ. This CDR3 contains 16 residues.

This clone was recorded a few times. The rearrangement joins TRBV29-1 to TRBJ1-1; TRBD1 aligns across 8 bases. This CDR3 is built from 14 residues. Germline CDR1 SQVTM, CDR2 ANQGSEA. Trimming cost V 4 bases and J 4 bases; bases outside gene matches: 8. The CDR3 DNA follows: TGCAGCGTTGTGGACAGGGTTCGGGGCACTGAAGCTTTCTTT. Encoded protein: CSVVDRVRGTEAFF.

V is TRBV2 and J is TRBJ1-5; tentatively, D is TRBD1 (6 bases). The V end lost 5 bases, the J end lost 4 bases, and 15 bases lay between the germline ends. This CDR3 comprises 15 residues. Germline V CDR1 and CDR2: SNHLY, FYNNEI. The DNA of the CDR3 is TGTGCCAGCAGTCGCGATGCCCAGGGGAATCAGCCCCAGCATTTT. The encoded protein is CASSRDAQGNQPQHF.

The rearrangement uses TRBV11-1 and TRBJ1-2; no clear D. The CDR3 is made up of 16 amino acids. V shed 5 bases and J shed 4 bases, with 20 bases lying between them. Germline CDR1 SGHAT, CDR2 FQDESV (reference sequence). CDR3 nucleotides: TGTGCCAGCAGCCCCGGAGGTCAGAGCTCAAGCTATGGCTACACCTTC. The encoded protein is CASSPGGQSSSYGYTF. The complete variable domain, with remaining parts taken from reference TRBV11-1 and TRBJ1-2, reads EAEVAQSPRYKITEKSQAVAFWCDPISGHATLYWYRQILGQGPELLVQFQDESVVDDSQLPKDRFSAERLKGVDSTLKIQPAELGDSAMYLCASSPGGQSSSYGYTFGSGTRLTVV.

The chain is built from TRBV6-6 and TRBJ2-3, with 12 bases identical to TRBD2. The CDR3 spans 15 residues. V was pared by 10 bases and J by 2 bases, with 7 bases of the junction left unmatched. CDR1 and CDR2 from the germline V gene are MNHNY and SVGAGI (reference sequence). Here the CDR3 DNA reads TGTGCCACCCGACTAGCGGGAGTCCCCACAGATACGCAGTATTTT. It encodes CATRLAGVPTDTQYF.

This chain connects TRBV6-5 to TRBJ2-1, with a tentative D call TRBD2 (5 bases). Looked up from germline, CDR1 is MNHEY and CDR2 is SVGAGI. The CDR3 sequence is 11 residues long. The ends were cut back, 6 bases at V and 15 bases at J, with 15 bases in the middle. For the CDR3, the DNA is TGTGCCAGCAGAAACAGCGGATCCCTGTTCTTC. Translating gives CASRNSGSLFF.

The chain recombines TRBV5-1 with TRBJ2-5; D gene uncertain. Trimming took 0 bases from V and 6 from J, leaving 3 bases between them. The CDR3 has 11 amino acids. CDR1 and CDR2 from the germline V gene are SGHRS and YFSETQ. The CDR3 bases are TGCGCCAGCAGCTTGGGGCAGACCCAGTACTTC. Its protein product is CASSLGQTQYF.

The chain is built from TRBV6-2 or TRBV6-3 and TRBJ1-3; TRBD1 aligns across 7 bases. The CDR3 extends over 16 amino acids. V lost 5 bases to trimming and J lost 9 bases; unmatched junction nucleotides: 16. Germline CDR1 is MNHEY and CDR2 is SVGEGT. In nucleotides, the CDR3 is TGTGCCAGCAGTGGGACAGAGCGACTCTATCGGAGCACCATATATTTT. This codes for CASSGTERLYRSTIYF.

The genes are TRBV28 and TRBJ2-7; 7 nucleotides line up with TRBD2. Germline V gene data show CDR1 as MDHEN and CDR2 as SYDVKM. The CDR3 loop spans 14 amino acids. The V and J ends lost 10 bases and 3 bases, in that order; junction bases with no gene match: 12. The CDR3 region has the DNA TGTGCCACCGCGCCGGGGAGGGCCTTCTACGAGCAGTACTTC. This codes for CATAPGRAFYEQYF.

This rearrangement joins TRBV7-2 to TRBJ1-5, with D perhaps matching TRBD1 (6 bases). This CDR3 contains 14 residues. V gave up 5 bases and J gave up 3 bases, with 11 bases separating them. Germline CDR1 SGHTA, CDR2 FQGNSA. DNA of the CDR3: TGTGCCAGCAGCCGGGACATCTACAATCAGCCCCAGCATTTT. Translated: CASSRDIYNQPQHF. Full variable domain (rest looked up from reference TRBV7-2 and TRBJ1-5): GAGVSQSPSNKVTEKGKDVELRCDPISGHTALYWYRQSLGQGLEFLIYFQGNSAPDKSGLPSDRFSAERTGGSVSTLTIQRTQQEDSAVYLCASSRDIYNQPQHFGDGTRLSIL.

The chain joins TRBV7-8 to TRBJ2-3, with 13 bases fitting TRBD2. The J segment lost 2 bases and the V segment lost 5 bases, leaving 4 bases of the junction unmatched. This CDR3 contains 16 residues. The germline gives CDR1 SGHVS, CDR2 FQNEAQ. CDR3: CASSLGLAGATDTQYF. The DNA for the CDR3 is TGTGCCAGCAGCCTCGGACTAGCGGGAGCCACAGATACGCAGTATTTT.

V gene TRBV5-6 combines with J gene TRBJ2-3; 7 bases are a match to TRBD2. Per the germline V gene, CDR1 is SGHDT and CDR2 is YYEEEE. The CDR3 is 13 amino acids. V shed 5 bases, J shed 6 bases, and the junction held 6 bases outside the gene matches. The CDR3 protein is CASRRRLADTQYF. For the CDR3, the DNA is TGTGCCAGCAGACGCCGACTAGCCGATACGCAGTATTTT.

CDR3 DNA: TGCGCCAGCAGCCATAGGAGTGGGAACACTGAAGCTTTCTTT. Translating gives CASSHRSGNTEAFF. V usage is TRBV4-3 and J usage is TRBJ1-1, with no clear D. CDR3 length equals 14 residues. CDR1 and CDR2 from the germline V gene are LGHNA and YSLEER. Trimming pared 3 bases from V and 1 base from J, leaving 9 bases between.